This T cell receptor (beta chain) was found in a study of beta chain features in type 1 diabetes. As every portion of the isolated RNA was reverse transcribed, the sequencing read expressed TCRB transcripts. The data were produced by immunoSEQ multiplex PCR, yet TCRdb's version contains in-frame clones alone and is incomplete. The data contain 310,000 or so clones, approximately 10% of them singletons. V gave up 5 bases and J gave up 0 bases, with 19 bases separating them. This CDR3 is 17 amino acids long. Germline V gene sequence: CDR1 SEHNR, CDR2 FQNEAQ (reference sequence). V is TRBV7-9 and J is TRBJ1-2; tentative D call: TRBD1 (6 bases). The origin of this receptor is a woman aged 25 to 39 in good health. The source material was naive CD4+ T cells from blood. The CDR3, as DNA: TGTGCCAGCAGCCCTACAGGGCGGGGGCCTTCTAACTATGGCTACACCTTC. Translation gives CASSPTGRGPSNYGYTF.